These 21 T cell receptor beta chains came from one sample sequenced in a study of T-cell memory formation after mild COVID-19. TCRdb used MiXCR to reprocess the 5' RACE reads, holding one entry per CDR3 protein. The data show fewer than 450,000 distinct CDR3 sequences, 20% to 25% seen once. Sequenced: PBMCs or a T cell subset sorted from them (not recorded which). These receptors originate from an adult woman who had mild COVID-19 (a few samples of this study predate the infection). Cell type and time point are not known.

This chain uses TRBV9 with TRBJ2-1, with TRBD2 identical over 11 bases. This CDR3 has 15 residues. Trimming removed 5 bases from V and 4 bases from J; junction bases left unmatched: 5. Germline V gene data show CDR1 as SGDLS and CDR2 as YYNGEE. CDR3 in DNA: TGTGCCAGCAGTAGCGGGGGGGCCGTTTACAATGAGCAGTTCTTC. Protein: CASSSGGAVYNEQFF.

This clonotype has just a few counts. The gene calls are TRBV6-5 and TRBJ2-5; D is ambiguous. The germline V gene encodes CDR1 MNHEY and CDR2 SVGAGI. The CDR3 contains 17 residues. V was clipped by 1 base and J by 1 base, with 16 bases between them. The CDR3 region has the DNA TGTGCCAGCAGTTACTACTCATCTGGGGTCCTCCAAGAGACCCAGTACTTC. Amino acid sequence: CASSYYSSGVLQETQYF.

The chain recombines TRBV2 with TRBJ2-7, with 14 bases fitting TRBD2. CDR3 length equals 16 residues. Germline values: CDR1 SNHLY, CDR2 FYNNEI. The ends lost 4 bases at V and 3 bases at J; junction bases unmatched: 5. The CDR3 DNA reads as TGTGCCAGCAGTGGGGTAGGACTAGCGGGGGGCTACGAGCAGTACTTC. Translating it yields CASSGVGLAGGYEQYF.

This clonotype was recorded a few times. For the CDR3, the DNA is TGTGCCAGTAGTGCCCGACAGGGGAAGTACAATGAGCAGTTCTTC. It yields the protein CASSARQGKYNEQFF. The V gene is TRBV19, the J gene TRBJ2-1; TRBD1 aligns across 8 bases. This CDR3 region has 15 residues. V lost 5 bases, J lost 4 bases, and 7 bases stayed unmatched. Germline V lookup: CDR1 LNHDA, CDR2 SQIVND (reference sequence).

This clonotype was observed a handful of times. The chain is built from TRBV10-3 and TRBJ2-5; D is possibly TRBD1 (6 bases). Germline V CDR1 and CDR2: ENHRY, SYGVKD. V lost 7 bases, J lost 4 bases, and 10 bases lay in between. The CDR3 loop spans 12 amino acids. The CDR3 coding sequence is TGTGCCATCAAAGGGGGTACAGAGACCCAGTACTTC. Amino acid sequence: CAIKGGTETQYF.

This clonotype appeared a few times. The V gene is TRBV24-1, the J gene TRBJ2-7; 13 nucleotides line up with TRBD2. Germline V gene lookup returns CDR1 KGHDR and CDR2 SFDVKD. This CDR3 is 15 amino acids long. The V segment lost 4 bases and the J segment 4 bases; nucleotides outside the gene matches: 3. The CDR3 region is CATSETTSGRYEQYF. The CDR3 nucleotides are TGTGCCACCAGTGAAACGACTAGCGGGAGGTACGAGCAGTACTTC.

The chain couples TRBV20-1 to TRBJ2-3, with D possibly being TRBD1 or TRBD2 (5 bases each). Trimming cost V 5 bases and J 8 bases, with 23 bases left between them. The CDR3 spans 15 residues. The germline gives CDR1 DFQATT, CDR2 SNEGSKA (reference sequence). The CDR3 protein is CSARGRDQVYRTQYF. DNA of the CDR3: TGCAGTGCTCGCGGCCGGGACCAGGTTTACCGTACGCAGTATTTT.

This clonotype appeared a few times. CDR3 coding DNA: TGTGCCACCAGTGATTCCAGGCCCTCCTACGAGCAGTACTTC. Protein product: CATSDSRPSYEQYF. V usage is TRBV24-1 and J usage is TRBJ2-7, with D unresolved. V was cut by 2 bases and J by 0 bases, with 7 bases left in between. The length of the CDR3 is 14 residues. CDR1 and CDR2 from the germline V gene are KGHDR and SFDVKD.

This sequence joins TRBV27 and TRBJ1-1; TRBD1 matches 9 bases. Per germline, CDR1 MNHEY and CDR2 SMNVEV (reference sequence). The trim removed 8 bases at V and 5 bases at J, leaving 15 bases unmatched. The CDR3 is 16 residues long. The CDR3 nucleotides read TGTGCCAGCGTCCCTGGGGGGACAGGGCGGGATACTGAAGCTTTCTTT. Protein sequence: CASVPGGTGRDTEAFF.

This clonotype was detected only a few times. The CDR3 bases are TGTGCCAGCAGCTTAGCCCCCAGCGGGAGTGGACAAGAGACCCAGTACTTC. Its translation: CASSLAPSGSGQETQYF. This chain joins TRBV7-2 and TRBJ2-5, with 8 bases lining up with TRBD2. This CDR3 region has 17 residues. Looked up from germline, CDR1 is SGHTA and CDR2 is FQGNSA. The junction had 8 bases not matched to a gene; V was cut back by 0 bases and J by 2 bases.

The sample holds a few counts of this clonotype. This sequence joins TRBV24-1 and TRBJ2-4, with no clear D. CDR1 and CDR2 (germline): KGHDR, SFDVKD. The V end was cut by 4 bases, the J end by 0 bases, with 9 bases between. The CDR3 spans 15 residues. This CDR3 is CATSDLGLAKNIQYF. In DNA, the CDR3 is TGTGCCACCAGTGACCTAGGATTAGCCAAAAACATTCAGTACTTC.

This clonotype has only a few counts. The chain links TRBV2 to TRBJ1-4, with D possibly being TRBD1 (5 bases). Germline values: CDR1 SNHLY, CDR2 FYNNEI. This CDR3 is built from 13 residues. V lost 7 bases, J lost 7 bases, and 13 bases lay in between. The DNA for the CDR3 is TGTGCCAGCAAGGACATAGGCAGTGAAAAACTGTTTTTT. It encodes CASKDIGSEKLFF.

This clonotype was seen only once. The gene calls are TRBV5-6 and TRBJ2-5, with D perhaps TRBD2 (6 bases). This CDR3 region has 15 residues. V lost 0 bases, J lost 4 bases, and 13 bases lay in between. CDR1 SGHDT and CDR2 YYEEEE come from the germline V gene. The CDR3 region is CASSLDRWGGETQYF. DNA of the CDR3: TGTGCCAGCAGCTTGGACAGGTGGGGAGGAGAGACCCAGTACTTC.

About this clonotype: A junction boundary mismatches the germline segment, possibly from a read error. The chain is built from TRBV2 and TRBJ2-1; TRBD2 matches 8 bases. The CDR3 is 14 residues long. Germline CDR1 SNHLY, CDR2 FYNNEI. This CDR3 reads CASRDGGAYNEQLF. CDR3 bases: TGTGCCAGCAGAGACGGGGGGGCCTACAATGAGCAGTTATTC.

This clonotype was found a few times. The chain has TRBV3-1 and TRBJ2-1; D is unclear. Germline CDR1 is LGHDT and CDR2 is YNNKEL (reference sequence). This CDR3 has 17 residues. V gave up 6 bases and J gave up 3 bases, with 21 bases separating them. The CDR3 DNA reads TGTGCCAGCAGGAACTCAGGAACAGCTCCAAACTACAATGAGCAGTTCTTC. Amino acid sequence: CASRNSGTAPNYNEQFF.

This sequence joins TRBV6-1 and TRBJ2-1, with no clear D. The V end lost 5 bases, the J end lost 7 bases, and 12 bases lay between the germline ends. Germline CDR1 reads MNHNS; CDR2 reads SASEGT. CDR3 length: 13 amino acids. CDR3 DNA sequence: TGTGCCAGCAGTAGAACGATCGGGAATGAGCAGTTCTTC. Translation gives CASSRTIGNEQFF.

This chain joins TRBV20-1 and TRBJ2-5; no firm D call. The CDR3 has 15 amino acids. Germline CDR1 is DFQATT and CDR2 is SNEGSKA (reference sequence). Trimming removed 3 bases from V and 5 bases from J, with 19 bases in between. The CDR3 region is CSARNELTVGETQYF. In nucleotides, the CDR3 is TGCAGTGCTAGGAACGAACTAACGGTCGGGGAGACCCAGTACTTC.

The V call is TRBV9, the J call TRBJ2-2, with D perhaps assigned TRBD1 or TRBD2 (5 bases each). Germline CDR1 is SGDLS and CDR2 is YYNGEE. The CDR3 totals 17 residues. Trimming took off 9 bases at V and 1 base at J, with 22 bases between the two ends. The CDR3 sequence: CATSGGPRAGNTGELFF. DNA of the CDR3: TGTGCCACCTCTGGGGGTCCCAGGGCCGGGAACACCGGGGAGCTGTTTTTT. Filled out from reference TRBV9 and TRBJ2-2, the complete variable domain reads DSGVTQTPKHLITATGQRVTLRCSPRSGDLSVYWYQQSLDQGLQFLIQYYNGEERAKGNILERFSAQQFPDLHSELNLSSLELGDSALYFCATSGGPRAGNTGELFFGEGSRLTVL.

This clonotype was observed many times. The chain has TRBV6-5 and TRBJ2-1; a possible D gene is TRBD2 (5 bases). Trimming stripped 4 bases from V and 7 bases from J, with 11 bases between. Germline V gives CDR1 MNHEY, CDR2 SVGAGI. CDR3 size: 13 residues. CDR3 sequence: CASSLEPGNEQFF. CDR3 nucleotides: TGTGCCAGCAGTTTGGAACCGGGGAATGAGCAGTTCTTC.

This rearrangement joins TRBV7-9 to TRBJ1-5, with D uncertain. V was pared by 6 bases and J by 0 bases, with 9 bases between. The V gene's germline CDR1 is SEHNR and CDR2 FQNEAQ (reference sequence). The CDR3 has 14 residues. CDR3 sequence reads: CASSESNSNQPQHF. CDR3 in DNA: TGTGCCAGCAGTGAAAGTAATAGCAATCAGCCCCAGCATTTT.

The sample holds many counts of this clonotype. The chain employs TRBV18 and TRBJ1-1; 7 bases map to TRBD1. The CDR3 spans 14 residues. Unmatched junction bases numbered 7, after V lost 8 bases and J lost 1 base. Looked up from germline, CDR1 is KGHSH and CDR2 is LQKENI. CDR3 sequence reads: CASSPDRANTEAFF. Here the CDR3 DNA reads TGTGCCAGCAGCCCAGACAGGGCGAACACTGAAGCTTTCTTT.